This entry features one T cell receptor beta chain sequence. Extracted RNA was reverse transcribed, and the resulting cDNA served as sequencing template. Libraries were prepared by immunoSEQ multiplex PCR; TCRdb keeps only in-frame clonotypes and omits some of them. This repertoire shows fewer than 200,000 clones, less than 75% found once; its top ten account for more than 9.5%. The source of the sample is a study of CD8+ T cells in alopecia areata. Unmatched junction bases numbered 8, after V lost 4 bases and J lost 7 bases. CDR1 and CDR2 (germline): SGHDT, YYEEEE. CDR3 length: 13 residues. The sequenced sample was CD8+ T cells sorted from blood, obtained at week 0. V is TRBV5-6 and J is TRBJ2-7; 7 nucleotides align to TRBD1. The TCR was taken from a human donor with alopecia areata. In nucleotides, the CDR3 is TGTGCCAGCAGCCACGGGACAGTACTTGAGCAGTACTTC. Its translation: CASSHGTVLEQYF.